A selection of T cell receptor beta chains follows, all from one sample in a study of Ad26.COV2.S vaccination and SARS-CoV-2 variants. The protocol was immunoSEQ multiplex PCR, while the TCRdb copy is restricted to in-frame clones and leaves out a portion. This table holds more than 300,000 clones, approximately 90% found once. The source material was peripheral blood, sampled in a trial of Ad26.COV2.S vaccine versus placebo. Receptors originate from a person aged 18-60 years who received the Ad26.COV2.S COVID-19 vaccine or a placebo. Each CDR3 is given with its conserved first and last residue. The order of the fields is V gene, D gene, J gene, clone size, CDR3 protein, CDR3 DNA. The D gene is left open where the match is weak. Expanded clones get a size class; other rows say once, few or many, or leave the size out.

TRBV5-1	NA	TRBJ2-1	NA	CASSLTGSSYNEQFF	TGCGCCAGCAGCTTGACGGGAAGCTCCTACAATGAGCAGTTCTTC
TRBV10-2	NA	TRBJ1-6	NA	CASSESVDFRYNSPLHF	TGCGCCAGCAGTGAGTCCGTAGACTTCCGTTATAATTCACCCCTCCACTTT
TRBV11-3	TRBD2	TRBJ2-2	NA	CASSSYGGGGTGELFF	TGTGCCAGCAGCTCCTACGGCGGGGGAGGAACCGGGGAGCTGTTTTTT
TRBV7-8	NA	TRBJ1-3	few	CASSLAHSGLTASGNTIYF	TGTGCCAGCAGCTTAGCGCATTCAGGGCTCACAGCGTCTGGAAACACCATATATTTT
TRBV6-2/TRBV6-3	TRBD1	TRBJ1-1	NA	CASSYFRDSDINTEAFF	TGTGCCAGCAGTTACTTTCGGGACAGCGATATTAACACTGAAGCTTTCTTT
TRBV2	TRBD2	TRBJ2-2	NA	CASSEIGGGNTGELFF	TGTGCCAGCAGTGAAATCGGCGGGGGAAACACCGGGGAGCTGTTTTTT
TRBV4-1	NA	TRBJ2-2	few	CASSIIAPGELFF	TGCGCCAGCAGCATCATAGCTCCCGGGGAGCTGTTTTTT
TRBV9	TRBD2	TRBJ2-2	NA	CASSHLREGTGELFF	TGTGCCAGCAGCCACCTGCGGGAGGGCACCGGGGAGCTGTTTTTT
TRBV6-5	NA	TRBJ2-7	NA	CASSYSRGRRNEQYF	TGTGCCAGCAGTTACTCACGGGGCAGAAGGAACGAGCAGTACTTC
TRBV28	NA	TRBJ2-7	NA	CAAGGTGREQYF	TGCGCCGCCGGGGGAACAGGGCGCGAGCAGTACTTC
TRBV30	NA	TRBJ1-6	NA	CAWGTRGLHF	TGTGCCTGGGGCACTCGGGGCCTCCACTTT
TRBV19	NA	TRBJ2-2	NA	CASSSGELFF	TGTGCCAGTAGTAGCGGGGAGCTGTTTTTT
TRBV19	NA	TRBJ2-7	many	CASSIGQFSYEQYF	TGTGCCAGTAGTATAGGACAGTTCTCCTACGAGCAGTACTTC
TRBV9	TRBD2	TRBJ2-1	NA	CASSTSPRGGRSYNEQFF	TGTGCCAGCAGCACCTCCCCACGCGGGGGTAGGTCCTACAATGAGCAGTTCTTC
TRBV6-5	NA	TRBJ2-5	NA	CASKGTPSRETQYF	TGTGCCAGCAAGGGGACACCGTCAAGGGAGACCCAGTACTTC
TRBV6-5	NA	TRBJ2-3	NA	CASSYYRDTDTQYF	TGTGCCAGCAGTTACTACAGGGACACAGATACGCAGTATTTT
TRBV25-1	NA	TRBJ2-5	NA	CASKRTGYRETQYF	TGTGCCAGTAAACGAACAGGGTATCGAGAGACCCAGTACTTC
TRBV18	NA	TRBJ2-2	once	CASSPGQGSSSGELFF	TGTGCCAGCTCACCGGGGCAGGGTTCATCATCCGGGGAGCTGTTTTTT
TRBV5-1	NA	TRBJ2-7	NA	CASREKNAYEQYF	TGCGCCAGCAGGGAAAAGAACGCCTACGAGCAGTACTTC
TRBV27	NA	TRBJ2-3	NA	CASSSLDRHTDTQYF	TGTGCCAGCAGTTCCCTCGACAGGCACACAGATACGCAGTATTTT
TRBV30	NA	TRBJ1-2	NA	CAWSVGGPYGYTF	TGTGCCTGGAGTGTCGGGGGCCCCTATGGCTACACCTTC
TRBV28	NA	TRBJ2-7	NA	CASSPLPTGSYEQYF	TGTGCCAGCAGTCCCCTCCCGACGGGTTCCTACGAGCAGTACTTC
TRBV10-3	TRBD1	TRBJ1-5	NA	CATQGISNQPQHF	TGTGCCACACAGGGGATTAGCAATCAGCCCCAGCATTTT
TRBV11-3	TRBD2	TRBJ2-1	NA	CASSLREGGGYEQFF	TGTGCCAGCAGCTTACGGGAGGGCGGGGGATATGAGCAGTTCTTC
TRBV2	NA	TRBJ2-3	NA	CASSPVDSGITDTQYF	TGTGCCAGCAGTCCCGTAGATAGCGGAATAACAGATACGCAGTATTTT
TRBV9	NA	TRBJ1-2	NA	CASSPRQSYGYTF	TGTGCCAGCAGCCCCCGACAGTCCTATGGCTACACCTTC
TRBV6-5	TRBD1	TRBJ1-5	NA	CASSYSPDRIQPQHF	TGTGCCAGCAGTTACTCCCCGGACAGGATTCAGCCCCAGCATTTT
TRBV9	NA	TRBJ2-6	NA	CASSVGGVPSGANVLTF	TGTGCCAGCAGCGTAGGAGGGGTCCCCTCTGGGGCCAACGTCCTGACTTTC